This TCR beta chain was obtained from a study of blood T cell repertoires in COVID-19. Overall study: Donors in the United States, Italy and Spain gave samples during acute or convalescent COVID-19. The cDNA or gDNA used as material had been derived from T cells, B-cell-depleted T cells, or PBMCs.

Original data processing: Reference gene primer amplification in the assay estimated nucleated cell counts. The table came from immunoSEQ multiplex PCR; TCRdb's copy has only in-frame clones and leaves some out. Clone size and the V and J calls come from that table; the DNA yielded D and trimming. The sample has 130,000 or so clones, approximately 85% seen once. The J segment lost 4 bases and the V segment lost 6 bases, leaving 4 bases of the junction unmatched. This CDR3 has 14 amino acids. Germline V gene data show CDR1 as MNHEY and CDR2 as SVGAGI. V and J are TRBV6-5 and TRBJ2-7, with 12 bases matching TRBD2. Sequencing was carried out using PBMCs or T cells enriched from blood (not recorded which). The TCR sequence derives from a woman in her forties or fifties with acute COVID-19. The CDR3 DNA follows: TGTGCCAGCAGGCCTAGCGGGAGGGTTTACGAGCAGTACTTC. It is translated as CASRPSGRVYEQYF.